This T cell receptor beta chain was sequenced for a study of blood T cell repertoires in COVID-19. Whole-study context: The United States, Italy and Spain were the sources of the acute and convalescent COVID-19 samples. Sample material is recorded as cDNA or gDNA derived from T cells, B-cell-depleted T cells, or PBMCs.

Trimming cost V 5 bases and J 7 bases; bases outside gene matches: 16. The CDR3 is 18 amino acids. The germline V gene encodes CDR1 LNHDA and CDR2 SQIVND (reference sequence). In the original analysis: Amplification from reference gene primers served as the basis for estimated nucleated cell counts. The protocol was immunoSEQ multiplex PCR, while the TCRdb copy is restricted to in-frame clones and leaves out a portion. From that table come the V and J calls and clone size; the DNA was used to work out D and trimming. The table has some 160,000 clones, approximately 90% seen once. Across 20 to 25 US areas, participants ranged in age from about 18 to 89 years.

This chain uses TRBV19 with TRBJ1-6, with TRBD1 matching 8 bases. Sample: PBMCs or T cells enriched from blood (not recorded which). This TCR was recovered from a woman between 45 and 65 years old who had recovered from COVID-19. For the CDR3, the DNA is TGTGCCAGTAGTCCAATCGTCGTAGTAGACAGGGGAAATTCACCCCTCCACTTT. It yields the protein CASSPIVVVDRGNSPLHF.